Detailed here is one T cell receptor beta chain. Its specificity is not known. Researchers grouped second doses given at about 4 or about 12 weeks into one pool. These data are taken from a study of T cell responses to AZD1222 COVID-19 vaccine. V dropped 4 bases and J dropped 1; count of bases not matched to a gene: 9. Germline V gene sequence: CDR1 KGHSH, CDR2 LQKENI. The CDR3 is made up of 17 amino acids. Produced via immunoSEQ multiplex PCR; TCRdb's table is partial and in-frame only. Among about 80,000 clones listed, over 75% were seen once. General study results and limits: Every sample of the repertoires postdated the peak T cell response. Reportedly, close to half of spike-specific TCRs are directed against unmutated variant regions. A mostly white British donor set with more females was recruited, and clonal diversity was possibly underestimated.

This TCR was sampled from an adult who received the AZD1222 COVID-19 vaccine. The rearrangement links TRBV18 to TRBJ1-3; TRBD1 matches at 8 bases. The sequencing used peripheral blood, collected 28 days after the second AZD1222 dose. CDR3 bases: TGTGCCAGCTCACGAAGAACGACAGGGGTTTCTGGAAACACCATATATTTT. It encodes CASSRRTTGVSGNTIYF.